This T cell receptor (beta chain) was observed in a study of CD8 T cells in ankylosing spondylitis. Whole-study findings and limits: From matched ankylosing spondylitis synovial fluid, disease-linked clones were reportedly recovered at significantly enriched levels.

The CDR3 spans 14 residues. Per the germline V gene, CDR1 is LGHDT and CDR2 is YNNKEL (reference sequence). With 4 bases clipped from V and 2 bases from J, the junction kept 1 base outside the gene matches. This clonotype was observed many times. What it binds is not known. A single record per CDR3 protein comes from TCRdb applying MiXCR to the 5' RACE reads. The sample consists of under 250,000 distinct CDR3 sequences, around 32% of them appearing once. The chain combines TRBV3-1 with TRBJ2-7, with 11 bases lining up with TRBD2. This clonotype was obtained from a male donor with ankylosing spondylitis or in good health (not recorded which). Specimen: blood, either unsorted or a sorted T cell fraction (not recorded which). This CDR3 reads CASSLAGGPYEQYF. As DNA, the CDR3 is TGTGCCAGCAGCCTAGCGGGGGGGCCCTACGAGCAGTACTTC.